These 4 T cell receptor beta chains originate from one sample sequenced in a study of blood T cell repertoires in COVID-19 (dated by TCRdb to about 2020). Libraries were prepared through the immunoSEQ multiplex PCR assay. Sourced from immuneACCESS, this table was stored by TCRdb with only in-frame sequences that have V and J called. A share of the clones is absent; for the studies checked, an unresolved V gene accounts for under half, and the remainder has no known explanation. The sample contains 200,000 to 250,000 clones, 80% to 90% of them found a single time. The ten largest clones represent 5.5% to 8% of the sample. Source material: peripheral blood. The origin of the receptors is a man aged 60 to 75 who had recovered from COVID-19.

This clone was detected a few times. This chain links TRBV7-3 with TRBJ1-5, with 10 bases fitting TRBD1. CDR1 is SGHTA and CDR2 is FQGTGA in the germline V gene. The CDR3 has 18 residues. Trimming at V came to 6 bases and at J to 2 bases, leaving 13 bases not matched to a gene. CDR3 nucleotides: TGTGCCAGCAGTCCCGGGACAGGGGAAAGTTATCGCAATCAGCCCCAGCATTTT. Translating gives CASSPGTGESYRNQPQHF.

There are many counts of this clone. The rearrangement uses TRBV28 and TRBJ1-2; D is unclear. Germline V lookup: CDR1 MDHEN, CDR2 SYDVKM. The CDR3 totals 11 residues. V was trimmed by 7 bases and J by 8 bases, leaving 11 bases between them. CDR3 residues: CASNNPVGYTF. DNA for the CDR3: TGTGCCAGCAATAACCCAGTGGGCTACACCTTC.

The V gene is TRBV5-1, the J gene TRBJ2-5; D possibly corresponds to TRBD1 (6 bases). V was shortened by 5 bases and J by 4 bases, with 21 bases between the two germline ends. CDR1 and CDR2 from the germline V gene are SGHRS and YFSETQ. The CDR3 runs to 16 residues. CDR3 in amino acids: CASRPEPTGSAETQYF. The CDR3 DNA sequence: TGCGCCAGCAGACCAGAACCCACAGGGTCGGCAGAGACCCAGTACTTC. Complete variable domain (other parts from reference TRBV5-1 and TRBJ2-5): KAGVTQTPRYLIKTRGQQVTLSCSPISGHRSVSWYQQTPGQGLQFLFEYFSETQRNKGNFPGRFSGRQFSNSRSEMNVSTLELGDSALYLCASRPEPTGSAETQYFGPGTRLLVL.

The chain uses TRBV5-1 and TRBJ1-1, with D tentatively TRBD1 (6 bases). Trimming removed 7 bases from V and 1 base from J, with 14 bases in between. The CDR3 runs to 14 residues. CDR1 and CDR2 from the germline V gene are SGHRS and YFSETQ. The CDR3 protein is CASLSGTQNTEAFF. The DNA for the CDR3 is TGCGCCAGCCTGTCAGGGACACAGAACACTGAAGCTTTCTTT. The whole variable domain, filled in from reference TRBV5-1 and TRBJ1-1, reads KAGVTQTPRYLIKTRGQQVTLSCSPISGHRSVSWYQQTPGQGLQFLFEYFSETQRNKGNFPGRFSGRQFSNSRSEMNVSTLELGDSALYLCASLSGTQNTEAFFGQGTRLTVV.